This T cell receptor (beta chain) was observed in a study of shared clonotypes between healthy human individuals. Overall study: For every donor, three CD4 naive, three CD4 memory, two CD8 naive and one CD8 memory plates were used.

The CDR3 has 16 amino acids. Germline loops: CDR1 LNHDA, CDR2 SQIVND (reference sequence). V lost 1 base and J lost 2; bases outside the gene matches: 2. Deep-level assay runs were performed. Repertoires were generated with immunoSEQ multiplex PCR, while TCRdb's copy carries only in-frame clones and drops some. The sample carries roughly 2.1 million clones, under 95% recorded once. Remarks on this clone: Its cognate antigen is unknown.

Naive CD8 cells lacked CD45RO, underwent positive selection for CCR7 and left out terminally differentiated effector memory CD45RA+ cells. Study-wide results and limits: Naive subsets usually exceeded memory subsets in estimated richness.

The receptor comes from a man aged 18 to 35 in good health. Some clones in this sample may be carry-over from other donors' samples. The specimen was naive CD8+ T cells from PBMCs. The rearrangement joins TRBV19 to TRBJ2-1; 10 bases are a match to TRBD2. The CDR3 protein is CASSIVAGGTYNEQFF. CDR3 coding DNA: TGTGCCAGTAGTATAGTAGCGGGAGGAACCTACAATGAGCAGTTCTTC.